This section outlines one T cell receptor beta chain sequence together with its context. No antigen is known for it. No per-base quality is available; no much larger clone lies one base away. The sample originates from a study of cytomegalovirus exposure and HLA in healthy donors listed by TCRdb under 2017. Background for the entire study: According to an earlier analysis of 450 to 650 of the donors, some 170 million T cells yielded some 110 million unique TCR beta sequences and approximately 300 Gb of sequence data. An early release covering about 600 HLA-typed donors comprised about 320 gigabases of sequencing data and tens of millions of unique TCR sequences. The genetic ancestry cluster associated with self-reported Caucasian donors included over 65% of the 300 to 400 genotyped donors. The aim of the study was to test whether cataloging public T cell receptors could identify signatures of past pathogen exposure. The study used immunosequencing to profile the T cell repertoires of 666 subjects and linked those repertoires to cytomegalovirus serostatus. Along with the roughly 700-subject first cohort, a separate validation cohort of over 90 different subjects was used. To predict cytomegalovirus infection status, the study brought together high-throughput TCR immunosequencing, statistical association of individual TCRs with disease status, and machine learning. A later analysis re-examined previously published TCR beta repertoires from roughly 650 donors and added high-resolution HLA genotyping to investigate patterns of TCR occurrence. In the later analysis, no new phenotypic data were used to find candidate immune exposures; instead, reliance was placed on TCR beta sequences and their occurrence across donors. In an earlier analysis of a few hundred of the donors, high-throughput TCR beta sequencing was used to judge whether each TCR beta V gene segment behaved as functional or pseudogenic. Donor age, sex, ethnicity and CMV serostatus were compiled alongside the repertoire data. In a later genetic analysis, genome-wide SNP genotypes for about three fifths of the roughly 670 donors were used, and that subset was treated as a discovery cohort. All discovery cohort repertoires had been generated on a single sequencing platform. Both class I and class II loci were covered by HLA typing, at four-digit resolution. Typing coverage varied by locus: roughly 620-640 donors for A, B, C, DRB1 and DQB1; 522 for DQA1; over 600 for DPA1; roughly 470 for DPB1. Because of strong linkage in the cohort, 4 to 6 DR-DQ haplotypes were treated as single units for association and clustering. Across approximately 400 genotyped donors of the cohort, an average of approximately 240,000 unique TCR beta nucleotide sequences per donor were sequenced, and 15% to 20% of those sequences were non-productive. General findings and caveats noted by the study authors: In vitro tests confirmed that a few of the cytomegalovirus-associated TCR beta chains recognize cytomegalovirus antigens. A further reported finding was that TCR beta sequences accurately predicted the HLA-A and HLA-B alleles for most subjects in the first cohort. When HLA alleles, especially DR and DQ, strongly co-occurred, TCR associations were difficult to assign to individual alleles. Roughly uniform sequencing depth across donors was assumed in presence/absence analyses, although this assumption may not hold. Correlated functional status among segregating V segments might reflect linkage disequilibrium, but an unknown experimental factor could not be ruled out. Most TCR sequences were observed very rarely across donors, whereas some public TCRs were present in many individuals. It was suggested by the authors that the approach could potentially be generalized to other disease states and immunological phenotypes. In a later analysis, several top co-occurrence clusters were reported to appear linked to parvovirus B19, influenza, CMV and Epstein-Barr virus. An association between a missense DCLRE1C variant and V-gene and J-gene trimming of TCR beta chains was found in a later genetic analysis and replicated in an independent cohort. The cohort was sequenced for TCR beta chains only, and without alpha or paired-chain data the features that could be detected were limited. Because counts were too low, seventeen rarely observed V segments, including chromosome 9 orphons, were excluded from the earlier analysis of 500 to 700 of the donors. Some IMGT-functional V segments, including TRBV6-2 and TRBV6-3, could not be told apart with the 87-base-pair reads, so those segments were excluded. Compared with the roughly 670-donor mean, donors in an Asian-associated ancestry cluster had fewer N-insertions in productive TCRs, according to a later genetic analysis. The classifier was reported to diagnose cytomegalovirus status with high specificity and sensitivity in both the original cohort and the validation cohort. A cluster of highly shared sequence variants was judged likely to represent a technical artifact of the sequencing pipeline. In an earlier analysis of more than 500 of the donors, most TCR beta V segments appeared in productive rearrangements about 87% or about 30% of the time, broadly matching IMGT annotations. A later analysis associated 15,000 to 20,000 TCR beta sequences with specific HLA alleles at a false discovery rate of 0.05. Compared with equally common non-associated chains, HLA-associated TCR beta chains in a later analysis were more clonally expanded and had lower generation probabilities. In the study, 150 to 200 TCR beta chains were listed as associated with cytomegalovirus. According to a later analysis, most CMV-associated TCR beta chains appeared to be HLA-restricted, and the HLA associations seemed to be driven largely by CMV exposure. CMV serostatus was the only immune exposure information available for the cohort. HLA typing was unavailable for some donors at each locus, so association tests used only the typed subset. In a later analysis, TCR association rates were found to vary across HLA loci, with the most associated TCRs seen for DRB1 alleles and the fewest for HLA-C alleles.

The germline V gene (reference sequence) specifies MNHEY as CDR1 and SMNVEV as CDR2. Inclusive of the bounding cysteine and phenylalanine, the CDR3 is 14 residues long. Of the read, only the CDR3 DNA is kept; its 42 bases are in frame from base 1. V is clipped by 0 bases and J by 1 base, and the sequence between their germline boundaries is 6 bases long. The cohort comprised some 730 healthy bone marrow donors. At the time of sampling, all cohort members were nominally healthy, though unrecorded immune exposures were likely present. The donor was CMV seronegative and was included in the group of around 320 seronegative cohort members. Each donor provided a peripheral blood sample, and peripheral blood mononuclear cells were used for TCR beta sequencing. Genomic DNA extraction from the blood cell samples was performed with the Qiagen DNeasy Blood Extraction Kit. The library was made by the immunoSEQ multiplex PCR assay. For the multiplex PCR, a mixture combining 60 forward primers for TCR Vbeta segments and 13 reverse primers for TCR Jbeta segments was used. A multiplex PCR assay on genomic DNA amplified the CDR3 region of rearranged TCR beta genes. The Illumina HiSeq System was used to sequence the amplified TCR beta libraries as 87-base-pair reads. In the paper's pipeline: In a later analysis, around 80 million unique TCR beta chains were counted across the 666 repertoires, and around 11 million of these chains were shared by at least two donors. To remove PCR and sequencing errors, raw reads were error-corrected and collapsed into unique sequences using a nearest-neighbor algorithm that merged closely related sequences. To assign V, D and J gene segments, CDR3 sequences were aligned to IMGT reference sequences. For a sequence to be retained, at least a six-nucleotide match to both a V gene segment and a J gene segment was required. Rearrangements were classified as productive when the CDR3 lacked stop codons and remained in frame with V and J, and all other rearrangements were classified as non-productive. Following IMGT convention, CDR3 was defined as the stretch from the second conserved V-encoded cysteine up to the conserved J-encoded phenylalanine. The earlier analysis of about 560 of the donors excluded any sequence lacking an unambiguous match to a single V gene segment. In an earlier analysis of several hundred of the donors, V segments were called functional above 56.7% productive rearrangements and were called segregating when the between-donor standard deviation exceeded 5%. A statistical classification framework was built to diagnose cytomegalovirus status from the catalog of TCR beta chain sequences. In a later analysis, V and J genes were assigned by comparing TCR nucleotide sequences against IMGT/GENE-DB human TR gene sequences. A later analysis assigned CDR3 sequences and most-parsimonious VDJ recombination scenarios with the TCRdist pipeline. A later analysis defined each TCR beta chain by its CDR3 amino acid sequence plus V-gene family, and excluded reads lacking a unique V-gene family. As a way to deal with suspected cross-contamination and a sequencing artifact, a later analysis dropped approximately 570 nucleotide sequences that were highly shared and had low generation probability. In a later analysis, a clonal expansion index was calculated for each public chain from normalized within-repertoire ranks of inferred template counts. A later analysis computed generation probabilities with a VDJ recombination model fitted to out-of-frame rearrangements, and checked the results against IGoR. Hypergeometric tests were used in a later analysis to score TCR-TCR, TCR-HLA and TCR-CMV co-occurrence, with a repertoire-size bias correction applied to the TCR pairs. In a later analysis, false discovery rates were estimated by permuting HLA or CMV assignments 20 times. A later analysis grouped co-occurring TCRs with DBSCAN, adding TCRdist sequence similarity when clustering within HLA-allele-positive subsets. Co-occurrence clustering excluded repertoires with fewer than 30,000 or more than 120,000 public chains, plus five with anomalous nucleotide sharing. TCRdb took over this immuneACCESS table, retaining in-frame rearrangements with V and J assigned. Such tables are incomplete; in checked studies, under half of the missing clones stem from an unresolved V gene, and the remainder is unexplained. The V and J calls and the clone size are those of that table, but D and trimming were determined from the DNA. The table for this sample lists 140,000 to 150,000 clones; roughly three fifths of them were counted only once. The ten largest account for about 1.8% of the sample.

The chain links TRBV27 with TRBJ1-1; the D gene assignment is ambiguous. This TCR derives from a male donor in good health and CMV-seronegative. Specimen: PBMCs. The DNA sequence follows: TGTGCCAGCAGTTTATCACGAGGGAACACTGAAGCTTTCTTT. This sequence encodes CASSLSRGNTEAFF.